Presented here are 13 T cell receptor beta chains from one specimen sequenced in a study of blood T cell repertoires in COVID-19. Method: immunoSEQ multiplex PCR; TCRdb's copy keeps in-frame clones and lacks some. The table includes some 180,000 clones, more than 80% detected once. Sequencing used peripheral blood. Receptor source: a woman aged 55 to 70 with acute or convalescent COVID-19.

DNA for the CDR3: TGTGCCAGCTCACTACAGGTTTCGGTCACTGAAGCTTTCTTT. This codes for CASSLQVSVTEAFF. The V gene is TRBV18, the J gene TRBJ1-1; possible D gene TRBD1, 5 bases. V gave up 4 bases and J gave up 4 bases, with 13 bases separating them. CDR3 length: 14 residues. Germline CDR1 KGHSH, CDR2 LQKENI.

J is TRBJ2-7 and V is TRBV5-4, with 12 bases that match TRBD2. J gave up 3 bases and V 4 bases, and 8 bases lay outside the gene matches. Germline assignment: CDR1 SGHNT and CDR2 YYREEE (reference sequence). The CDR3 spans 16 residues. The CDR3 DNA reads as TGTGCCAGCAGCACCCCGACTAGCGGGAGTTTCTACGAGCAGTACTTC. Protein: CASSTPTSGSFYEQYF.

The chain uses TRBV4-1 and TRBJ2-1; TRBD1 matches at 7 bases. CDR1 and CDR2 from the germline V gene are MGHRA and YSYEKL. V lost 6 bases and J lost 12; bases outside the gene matches: 8. This CDR3 contains 12 residues. The CDR3 DNA is TGCGCCAGCAGTCAACCCAACAGGGGGCAGTTCTTC. This codes for CASSQPNRGQFF.

The rearrangement joins TRBV3-1 (or the pseudogene TRBV3-2) to TRBJ2-1; the match to TRBD1 covers 8 bases. The CDR3 contains 18 residues. With V trimmed by 1 base and J by 5 bases, 13 bases remained unmatched. Germline CDR1 is LGHDT and CDR2 is YNNKEL (reference sequence). CDR3 sequence (DNA): TGTGCCAGCAGCCAAGTTGGATTCAGGACAGGGCTCCACAATGAGCAGTTCTTC. Translated: CASSQVGFRTGLHNEQFF.

The chain is built from TRBV2 and TRBJ1-1, with a weak D call TRBD1 (5 bases). Trimming cost V 10 bases and J 1 base, with 13 bases left between them. CDR3 size: 13 residues. In germline, CDR1 is SNHLY, CDR2 FYNNEI. The CDR3 DNA sequence: TGTGCCACCGGGAGGGGCGAGAACACTGAAGCTTTCTTT. This gives the protein CATGRGENTEAFF.

This clone was counted a single time. The chain combines TRBV2 with TRBJ1-1; TRBD1 is a possible D gene (5 bases). Germline CDR1 is SNHLY and CDR2 is FYNNEI. Trimming removed 4 bases from V and 8 bases from J, with 11 bases in between. The CDR3 has 12 residues. In nucleotides, the CDR3 is TGTGCCAGCAGTGGTGATGACAGAGAAGCTTTCTTT. This encodes CASSGDDREAFF.

The rearrangement joins TRBV19 to TRBJ1-1; weak D call: TRBD1 (5 bases). The germline V gene encodes CDR1 LNHDA and CDR2 SQIVND (reference sequence). This CDR3 is 15 amino acids long. The CDR3 nucleotides read TGTGCTTCCGGGAGGAGGGGCGACGGCTACACTGAAGCTTTCTTT. Translated: CASGRRGDGYTEAFF.

CDR3 DNA sequence: TGCGCCAGCAGTGACCTTTATGGCTACACCTTC. This sequence encodes CASSDLYGYTF. The chain is built from TRBV10-2 and TRBJ1-2, with D unclear. Per the germline V gene, CDR1 is WSHSY and CDR2 is SAAADI. The CDR3 totals 11 residues. The germline V and J ends were trimmed by 3 bases and 5 bases, with 4 bases remaining between them.

The CDR3 here is CASSLGQGLSGANVLTF. The DNA of the CDR3 is TGCGCCAGCAGCCTAGGACAGGGCCTCTCTGGGGCCAACGTCCTGACTTTC. The V gene is TRBV4-1, the J gene TRBJ2-6, with 8 bases that match TRBD1. The CDR3 is 17 residues long. Per germline, CDR1 MGHRA and CDR2 YSYEKL. The V and J ends lost 4 bases and 0 bases, in that order; junction bases with no gene match: 5.

The chain employs TRBV7-8 and TRBJ2-7, with TRBD2 matching 13 bases. Germline values: CDR1 SGHVS, CDR2 FQNEAQ. The trim removed 5 bases at V and 1 base at J, leaving 5 bases unmatched. This CDR3 region has 16 residues. This CDR3 is CASSAPGLAGSYEQYF. As DNA, the CDR3 is TGTGCCAGCAGCGCTCCGGGACTAGCGGGATCCTACGAGCAGTACTTC.

This chain uses TRBV4-2 with TRBJ1-3; D is ambiguous. The V end lost 2 bases, the J end lost 4 bases, and 12 bases lay between the germline ends. The CDR3 has 15 amino acids. CDR1 and CDR2 (germline): LGHNA, YNFKEQ. The CDR3 sequence: CASSQTRTGGNTIYF. The CDR3 DNA sequence: TGTGCCAGCAGCCAAACCCGGACTGGGGGAAACACCATATATTTT.

The chain has TRBV6-1 and TRBJ2-7; 10 positions agree with TRBD1. Per germline, CDR1 MNHNS and CDR2 SASEGT. This CDR3 region has 15 residues. J was trimmed by 6 bases and V by 3 bases; bases with no gene match: 8. The chain's CDR3 is CASSEYGTGESEQYF. Here the CDR3 DNA reads TGTGCCAGCAGTGAGTACGGGACAGGGGAATCCGAGCAGTACTTC.

The rearrangement links TRBV11-3 to TRBJ2-1; 7 positions match TRBD1. CDR3 length equals 16 residues. The trim removed 5 bases at V and 6 bases at J, leaving 13 bases unmatched. CDR1 is SGHNT and CDR2 is YENEEA in the germline V gene. In nucleotides, the CDR3 is TGTGCCAGCAGCCCGACCGGGACAGTTGTCGCCAATGAGCAGTTCTTC. This sequence encodes CASSPTGTVVANEQFF.